A single sample is the source of the 11 T cell receptor beta chains below, sequenced in a study of blood T cell repertoires in COVID-19. Sequenced by immunoSEQ multiplex PCR; TCRdb stores in-frame clones only, minus some. The sample lists some 320,000 clones; about nine tenths were seen once. Sequences were obtained from PBMCs or T cells enriched from blood (not recorded which). The receptors shown here come from a man in his sixties who had recovered from COVID-19.

V gene TRBV4-1 combines with J gene TRBJ1-4; 7 bases align to TRBD1. The CDR3 extends over 15 amino acids. The V gene end was trimmed by 4 bases and the J gene end by 7 bases; junction bases not matched to a gene: 9. From germline, CDR1 is MGHRA and CDR2 YSYEKL. As DNA, the CDR3 is TGCGCCAGCAGCCGATTGACAGGGCAGGGTGAAAAACTGTTTTTT. Amino acids: CASSRLTGQGEKLFF.

This chain links TRBV28 with TRBJ2-7; 9 bases map to TRBD1. Germline CDR1 MDHEN, CDR2 SYDVKM. CDR3 length: 12 residues. Trimming took 5 bases from V and 6 from J; bases not matched to a gene: 2. The CDR3: CASSGQGPEQYF. CDR3 nucleotides: TGTGCCAGCAGTGGACAGGGGCCCGAGCAGTACTTC. The complete variable domain, with remaining parts taken from reference TRBV28 and TRBJ2-7, reads DVKVTQSSRYLVKRTGEKVFLECVQDMDHENMFWYRQDPGLGLRLIYFSYDVKMKEKGDIPEGYSVSREKKERFSLILESASTNQTSMYLCASSGQGPEQYFGPGTRLTVT.

The chain is built from TRBV28 and TRBJ2-5; 16 bases match TRBD2. The germline V gene has CDR1 MDHEN and CDR2 SYDVKM. This CDR3 spans 17 amino acids. With 6 bases clipped from V and 4 bases from J, the junction kept 8 bases outside the gene matches. The CDR3 bases are TGTGCCAGCAGGCCCGGGACTAGCGGGGGGGCGAGAGAGACCCAGTACTTC. Translated, it gives CASRPGTSGGARETQYF.

The chain combines TRBV5-1 with TRBJ1-2, with 7 bases matching TRBD1. V shed 4 bases and J 3 bases; nucleotides not matched to a gene: 3. Germline V CDR1 and CDR2: SGHRS, YFSETQ. The CDR3 has 13 residues. For the CDR3, the DNA is TGCGCCAGCAGCCGGGGGACAGACTATGGCTACACCTTC. This sequence encodes CASSRGTDYGYTF.

The genes are TRBV3-1 (or the pseudogene TRBV3-2) and TRBJ1-2; D remains ambiguous. Germline-derived CDR1 and CDR2 are LGHDT and YNNKEL (reference sequence). This CDR3 has 15 amino acids. V lost 3 bases to trimming and J lost 8 bases, with 19 bases between them. For the CDR3, the DNA is TGTGCCAGCAGCCACGGAGCGGGTGCTCCGATGGGCTACACCTTC. It codes for CASSHGAGAPMGYTF.

This clone showed up just a few times. V is TRBV30 and J is TRBJ1-6; 10 nucleotides match TRBD1. Germline V gene data show CDR1 as GTSNPN and CDR2 as SVGIG (reference sequence). This CDR3 comprises 15 residues. J lost 6 bases, V lost 2 bases, and 4 bases had no gene match. CDR3 sequence reads: CAWSRGDRGNSPLHF. The CDR3 DNA is TGTGCCTGGAGTAGGGGGGACAGGGGTAATTCACCCCTCCACTTT.

This chain uses TRBV4-2 with TRBJ2-2; a weak D match, TRBD2 (5 bases). Trimming stripped 1 base from V and 3 bases from J, with 6 bases between. The CDR3 is made up of 14 amino acids. From germline, CDR1 is LGHNA and CDR2 YNFKEQ. The CDR3 DNA reads TGTGCCAGCAGCCAAGCGCGGGACACCGGGGAGCTGTTTTTT. Its protein product is CASSQARDTGELFF.

The V and J genes are TRBV5-1 and TRBJ1-3; TRBD1 is a possible D gene (5 bases). The CDR3 loop spans 15 amino acids. Germline V lookup: CDR1 SGHRS, CDR2 YFSETQ. V shed 5 bases and J shed 0 bases, with 12 bases lying between them. In nucleotides, the CDR3 is TGCGCCAGCAGACGGTTGGGGGGCTCTGGAAACACCATATATTTT. Translation: CASRRLGGSGNTIYF. Based on the CDR3 plus reference TRBV5-1 and TRBJ1-3, the full variable domain is KAGVTQTPRYLIKTRGQQVTLSCSPISGHRSVSWYQQTPGQGLQFLFEYFSETQRNKGNFPGRFSGRQFSNSRSEMNVSTLELGDSALYLCASRRLGGSGNTIYFGEGSWLTVV.

The rearrangement joins TRBV24-1 to TRBJ2-7; 10 bases are shared with TRBD1. The CDR3 spans 13 residues. The germline V gene encodes CDR1 KGHDR and CDR2 SFDVKD. V trimming: 7 bases; J trimming: 2 bases; junction bases outside the gene matches: 1. The CDR3 is CATRDRGPYEQYF. DNA for the CDR3: TGTGCCACCAGAGACAGGGGGCCCTACGAGCAGTACTTC.

The genes are TRBV24-1 and TRBJ2-5; 7 bases are shared with TRBD2. This CDR3 is built from 15 residues. Germline values: CDR1 KGHDR, CDR2 SFDVKD. Germline trimming cut 3 bases from V and 3 bases from J; bases unmatched to any gene: 6. The CDR3 DNA reads TGTGCCACCAGTGATGTCGGGGAGGGGAAAGAGACCCAGTACTTC. This gives the protein CATSDVGEGKETQYF.

The rearrangement uses TRBV27 and TRBJ1-5, with a possible D match to TRBD1 (5 bases). The CDR3 has 16 amino acids. CDR1 is MNHEY, CDR2 SMNVEV, per germline (reference sequence). V lost 6 bases, J lost 2 bases, and 17 bases lay in between. CDR3 sequence reads: CASSHGAGIGNQPQHF. The CDR3 bases are TGTGCCAGCAGCCACGGGGCGGGGATCGGCAATCAGCCCCAGCATTTT.